This TCR beta chain was captured by sequencing in a study of blood T cell repertoires in COVID-19. Looking at the study overall: From the United States, Italy and Spain came samples of acute and convalescent COVID-19. PBMCs, B-cell-depleted T cells, or T cells provided the cDNA or gDNA that made up the material.

As processed by the authors: Researchers report that nucleated cell counts were estimated from reference gene primer amplification. This table comes from immunoSEQ multiplex PCR, and its TCRdb copy is limited to in-frame clones, with some not included. V, J and clone size were drawn from that table, and D and trimming were deduced from the DNA. The sample has 80,000 to 100,000 clones, 80% seen once. V dropped 6 bases and J dropped 1 base, with 18 bases sitting between them. This CDR3 contains 15 residues. The V gene's germline CDR1 is SQVTM and CDR2 ANQGSEA. The J gene is TRBJ1-1, the V gene TRBV29-1; D unresolved. Sequenced: peripheral blood. This TCR derives from a human donor in a cohort sampled during active COVID-19. The CDR3 coding sequence is TGCAGCGTCCACCACGTGGCGGCCTCGAACACTGAAGCTTTCTTT. Its protein product is CSVHHVAASNTEAFF.